The TCR beta chain under discussion was sequenced for a study of blood T cells in healthy people across ages. Whole-study results and caveats: The diversity estimates, figures obtained from one million T cells, were considered underestimates. CMV status of donors was unknown, possibly confounding expanded clonotype changes.

In the case of this clonotype: Its cognate antigen is unknown.

The germline V gene has CDR1 MNHEY and CDR2 SVGAGI. V was shortened by 2 bases and J by 5 bases, with 13 bases between the two germline ends. CDR3 length: 15 residues. Each sample gave at least 6.5 million isolated PBMCs. A second PCR of roughly 7 to 11 cycles used a sample-barcoded 5' primer and a J-beta primer mix. Tags on each cDNA molecule came from a template-switch adaptor with 12 random nucleotides. TCRdb re-called the 5' RACE reads with MiXCR, one entry per CDR3 protein. The top ten hold roughly 25% of the sample, which has hundreds of thousands of distinct CDR3 sequences, roughly three fifths seen once.

The chain joins TRBV6-5 to TRBJ2-1, with D unclear. The sequence was obtained from a man aged 40-49 years in good health. The sample taken for sequencing was blood. CDR3 region: CASSYTAKINNEQFF. CDR3 nucleotide sequence: TGTGCCAGCAGTTACACGGCTAAAATTAACAATGAGCAGTTCTTC.